The 2 T cell receptor beta chains given below trace back to one sample, sequenced in a study of T cells in Graves' hyperthyroidism and ophthalmopathy. TCR beta CDR3 regions were amplified from RNA transcripts. The HTBI primer set drove a first-round RT-PCR of the TCR CDR3. TCRdb passed the multiplex PCR reads through MiXCR, listing each CDR3 protein once. Among about 300,000 distinct CDR3 sequences listed, roughly 14% were seen once. Sequencing was performed on blood. These TCRs come from a woman in her twenties or thirties with Graves' hyperthyroidism that later progressed to Graves' ophthalmopathy.

Only a few counts were recorded for this clonotype. The V gene is TRBV12-3 or TRBV12-4, the J gene TRBJ1-5; D not resolved. The CDR3 consists of 15 residues. Trimming pared 1 base from V and 2 bases from J, leaving 9 bases between. The CDR3 here is CASSLGGSGNQPQHF. Written as DNA, the CDR3 is TGTGCCAGCAGTTTAGGAGGGAGCGGCAATCAGCCCCAGCATTTT.

This clonotype showed up many times. The chain is built from TRBV27 and TRBJ1-5; D unclear. V gave up 6 bases and J gave up 7 bases, with 13 bases separating them. This CDR3 comprises 13 residues. Germline CDR1 and CDR2: MNHEY and SMNVEV (reference sequence). The CDR3 coding sequence is TGTGCCAGCAGAAGCTTGGACGAACAGCCCCAGCATTTT. This codes for CASRSLDEQPQHF.